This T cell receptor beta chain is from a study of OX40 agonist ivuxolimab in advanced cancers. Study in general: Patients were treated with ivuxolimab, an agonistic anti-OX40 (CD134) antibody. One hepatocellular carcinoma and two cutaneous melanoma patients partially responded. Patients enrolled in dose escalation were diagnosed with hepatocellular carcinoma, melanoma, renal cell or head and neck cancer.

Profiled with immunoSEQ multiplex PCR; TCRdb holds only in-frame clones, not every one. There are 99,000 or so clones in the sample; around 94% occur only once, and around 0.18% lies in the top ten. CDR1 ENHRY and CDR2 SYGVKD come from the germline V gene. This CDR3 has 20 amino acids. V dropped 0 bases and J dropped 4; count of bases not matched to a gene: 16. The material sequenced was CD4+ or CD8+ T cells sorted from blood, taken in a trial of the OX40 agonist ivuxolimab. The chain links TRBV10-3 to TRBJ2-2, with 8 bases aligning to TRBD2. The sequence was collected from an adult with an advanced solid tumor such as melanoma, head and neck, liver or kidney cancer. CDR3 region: CAISESARRGGLGTTGELFF. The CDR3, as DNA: TGTGCCATCAGTGAGTCCGCGAGACGCGGGGGGCTCGGTACCACCGGGGAGCTGTTTTTT.